Listed here is a single TCR beta chain. Germline CDR1 reads SNHLY; CDR2 reads FYNNEI. Trimming took 6 bases from V and 5 from J; bases not matched to a gene: 9. This CDR3 is built from 14 residues. This entry is derived from a study of shared clonotypes between healthy human individuals. Study-level background: Contributing individuals were a couple of females and three males aged 18 to 49.

Sequencing was performed with immunoSEQ multiplex PCR; in TCRdb, only in-frame clones are kept and a portion is missing. This sample has about 470,000 clones; 79% occur once, and the top ten carry roughly 13%. Sequencing was carried out using PBMCs. This receptor was taken from a woman in her forties in good health. Some clones in this sample may be carry-over from other donors' samples. The chain couples TRBV2 to TRBJ1-1; TRBD1 matches at 7 bases. The CDR3 sequence: CASSLDREVTEAFF. The DNA for the CDR3 is TGTGCCAGCAGCCTTGACAGGGAAGTGACTGAAGCTTTCTTT.